This TCR beta chain is drawn from a study of shared clonotypes between healthy human individuals. The germline V gene encodes CDR1 MDHEN and CDR2 SYDVKM. V trimming: 2 bases; J trimming: 2 bases; junction bases outside the gene matches: 4. CDR3 length: 15 residues. Generated by immunoSEQ multiplex PCR, the TCRdb table keeps only in-frame clones and is missing some. The table lists around 690,000 clones, roughly 88% of them singletons. This TCR derives from a man aged 18-30 years in good health. Some clones in this sample may be carry-over from other donors' samples. The chain joins TRBV28 to TRBJ2-7, with TRBD1 matching over 9 bases. Source material: memory CD8+ T cells from PBMCs. Subset specified: CD45RO+ cells pooled with CCR7-negative TemRA cells. CDR3 coding DNA: TGTGCCAGCAGTTTAGAGACAGGGGGGACCTACGAGCAGTACTTC. This codes for CASSLETGGTYEQYF.